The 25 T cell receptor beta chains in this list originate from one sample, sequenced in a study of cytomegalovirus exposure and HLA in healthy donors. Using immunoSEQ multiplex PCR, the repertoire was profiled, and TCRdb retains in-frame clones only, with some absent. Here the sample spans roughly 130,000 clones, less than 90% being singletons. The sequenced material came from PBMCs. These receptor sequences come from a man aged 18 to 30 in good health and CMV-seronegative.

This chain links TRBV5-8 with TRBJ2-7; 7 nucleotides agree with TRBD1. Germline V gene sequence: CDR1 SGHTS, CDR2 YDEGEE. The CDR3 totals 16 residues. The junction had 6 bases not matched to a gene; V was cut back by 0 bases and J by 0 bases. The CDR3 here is CASSLGTGVSSYEQYF. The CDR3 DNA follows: TGTGCCAGCAGCTTGGGTACAGGGGTAAGCTCCTACGAGCAGTACTTC.

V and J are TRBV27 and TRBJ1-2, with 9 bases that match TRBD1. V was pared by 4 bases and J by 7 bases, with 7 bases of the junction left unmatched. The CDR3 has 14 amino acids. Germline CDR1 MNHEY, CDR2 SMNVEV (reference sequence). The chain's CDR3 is CASSSDRGPVGYTF. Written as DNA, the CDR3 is TGTGCCAGCAGTTCGGACAGGGGTCCCGTTGGCTACACCTTC.

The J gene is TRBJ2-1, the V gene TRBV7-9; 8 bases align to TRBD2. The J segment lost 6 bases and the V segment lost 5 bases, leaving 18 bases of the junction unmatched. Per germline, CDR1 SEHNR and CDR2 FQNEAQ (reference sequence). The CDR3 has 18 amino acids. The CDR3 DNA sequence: TGTGCCAGCAGCACCTGGGGGGGGTCTAGCGGGCCCCCCAATGAGCAGTTCTTC. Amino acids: CASSTWGGSSGPPNEQFF.

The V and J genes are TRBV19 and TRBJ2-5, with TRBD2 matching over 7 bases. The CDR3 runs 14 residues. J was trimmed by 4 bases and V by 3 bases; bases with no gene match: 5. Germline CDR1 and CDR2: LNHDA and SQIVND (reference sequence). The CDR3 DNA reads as TGTGCCAGTAGTATCGGCGGGAGAACAGAGACCCAGTACTTC. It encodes CASSIGGRTETQYF.

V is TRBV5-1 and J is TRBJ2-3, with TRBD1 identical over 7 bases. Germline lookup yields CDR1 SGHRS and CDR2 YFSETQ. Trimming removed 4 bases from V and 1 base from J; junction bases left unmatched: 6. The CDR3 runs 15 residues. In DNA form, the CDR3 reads TGCGCCAGCAGCCCGACAGGGCCTCGCACAGATACGCAGTATTTT. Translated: CASSPTGPRTDTQYF.

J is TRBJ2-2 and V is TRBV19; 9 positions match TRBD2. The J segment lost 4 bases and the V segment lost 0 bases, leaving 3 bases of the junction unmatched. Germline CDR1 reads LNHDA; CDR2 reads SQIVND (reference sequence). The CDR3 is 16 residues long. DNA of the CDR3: TGTGCCAGTAGTATAGAGGCGGGGGGGACCACCGGGGAGCTGTTTTTT. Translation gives CASSIEAGGTTGELFF.

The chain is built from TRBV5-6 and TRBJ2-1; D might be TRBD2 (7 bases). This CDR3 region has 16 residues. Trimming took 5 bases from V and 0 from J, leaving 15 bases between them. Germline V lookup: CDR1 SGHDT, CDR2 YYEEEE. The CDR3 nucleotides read TGTGCCAGCAGAACAGGACTAGGGGGCTCCTACAATGAGCAGTTCTTC. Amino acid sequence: CASRTGLGGSYNEQFF.

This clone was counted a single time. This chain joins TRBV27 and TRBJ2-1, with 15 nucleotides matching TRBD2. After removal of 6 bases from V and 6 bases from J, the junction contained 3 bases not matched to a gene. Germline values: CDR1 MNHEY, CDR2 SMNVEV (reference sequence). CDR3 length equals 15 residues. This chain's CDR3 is CASRPGLAGGNEQFF. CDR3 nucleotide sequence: TGTGCCAGCAGGCCGGGACTAGCGGGAGGCAATGAGCAGTTCTTC.

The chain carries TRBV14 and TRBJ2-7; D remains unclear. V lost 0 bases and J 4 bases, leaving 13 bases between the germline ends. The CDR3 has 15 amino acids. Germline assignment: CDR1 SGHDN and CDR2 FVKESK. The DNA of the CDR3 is TGTGCCAGCAGCCAAGATACTAACTCGAAATACGAGCAGTACTTC. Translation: CASSQDTNSKYEQYF.

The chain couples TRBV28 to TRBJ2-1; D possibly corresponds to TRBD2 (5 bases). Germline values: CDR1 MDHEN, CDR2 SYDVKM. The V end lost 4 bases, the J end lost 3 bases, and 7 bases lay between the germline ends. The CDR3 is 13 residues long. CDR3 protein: CASSSGFYNEQFF. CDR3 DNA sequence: TGTGCCAGCAGTTCGGGATTCTACAATGAGCAGTTCTTC.

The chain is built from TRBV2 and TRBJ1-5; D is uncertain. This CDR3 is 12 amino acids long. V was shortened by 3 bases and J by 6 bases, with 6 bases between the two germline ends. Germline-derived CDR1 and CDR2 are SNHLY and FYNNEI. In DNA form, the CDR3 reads TGTGCCAGCAGTGACGAGGCTCAGCCCCAGCATTTT. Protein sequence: CASSDEAQPQHF.

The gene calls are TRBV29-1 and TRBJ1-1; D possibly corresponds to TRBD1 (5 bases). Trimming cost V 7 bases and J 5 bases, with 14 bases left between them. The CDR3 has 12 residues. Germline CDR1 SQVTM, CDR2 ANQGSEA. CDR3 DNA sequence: TGCAGCGCCCACGACAGTCGAACTGAAGCTTTCTTT. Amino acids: CSAHDSRTEAFF. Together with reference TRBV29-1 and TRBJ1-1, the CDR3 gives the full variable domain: SAVISQKPSRDICQRGTSLTIQCQVDSQVTMMFWYRQQPGQSLTLIATANQGSEATYESGFVIDKFPISRPNLTFSTLTVSNMSPEDSSIYLCSAHDSRTEAFFGQGTRLTVV.

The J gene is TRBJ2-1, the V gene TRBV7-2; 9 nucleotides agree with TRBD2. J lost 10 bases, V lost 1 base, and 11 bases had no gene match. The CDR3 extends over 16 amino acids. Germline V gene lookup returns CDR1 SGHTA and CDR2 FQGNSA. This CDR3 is CASSLGGGGASWEQFF. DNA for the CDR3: TGTGCCAGCAGCTTAGGAGGCGGGGGGGCCTCATGGGAGCAGTTCTTC.

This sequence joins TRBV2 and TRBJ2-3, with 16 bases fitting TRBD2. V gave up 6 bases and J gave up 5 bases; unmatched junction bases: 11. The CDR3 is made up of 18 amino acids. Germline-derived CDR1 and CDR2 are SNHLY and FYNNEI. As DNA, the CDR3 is TGTGCCAGCAGGACCCCGGGACTAGCGGGGGGGTACGGAGATACGCAGTATTTT. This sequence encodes CASRTPGLAGGYGDTQYF. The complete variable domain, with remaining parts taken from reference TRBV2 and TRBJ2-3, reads EPEVTQTPSHQVTQMGQEVILRCVPISNHLYFYWYRQILGQKVEFLVSFYNNEISEKSEIFDDQFSVERPDGSNFTLKIRSTKLEDSAMYFCASRTPGLAGGYGDTQYFGPGTRLTVL.

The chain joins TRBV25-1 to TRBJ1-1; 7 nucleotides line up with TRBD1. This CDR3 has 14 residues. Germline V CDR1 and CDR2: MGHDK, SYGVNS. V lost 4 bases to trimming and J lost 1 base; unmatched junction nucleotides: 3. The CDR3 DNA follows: TGTGCCAGCAGTGTTACAGGGGAGAACACTGAAGCTTTCTTT. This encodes CASSVTGENTEAFF.

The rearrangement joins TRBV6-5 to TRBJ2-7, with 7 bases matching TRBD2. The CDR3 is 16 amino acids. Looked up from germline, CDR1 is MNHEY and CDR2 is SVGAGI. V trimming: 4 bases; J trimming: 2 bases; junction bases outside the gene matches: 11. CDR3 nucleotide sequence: TGTGCCAGCAGTTTGTATCGATCGGGGAGGGCCTACGAGCAGTACTTC. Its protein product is CASSLYRSGRAYEQYF.

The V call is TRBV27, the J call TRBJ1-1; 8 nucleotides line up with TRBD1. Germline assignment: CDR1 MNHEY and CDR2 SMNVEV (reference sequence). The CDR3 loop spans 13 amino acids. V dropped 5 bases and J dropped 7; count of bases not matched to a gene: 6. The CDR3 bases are TGTGCCAGCAGTCCGTACAGGGGGGGTGAAGCTTTCTTT. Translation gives CASSPYRGGEAFF.

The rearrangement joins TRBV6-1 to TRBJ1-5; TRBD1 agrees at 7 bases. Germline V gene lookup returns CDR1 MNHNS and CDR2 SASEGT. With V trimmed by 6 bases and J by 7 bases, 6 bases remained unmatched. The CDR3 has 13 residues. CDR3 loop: CASREGQSQPQHF. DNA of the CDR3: TGTGCCAGCAGGGAGGGACAGTCCCAGCCCCAGCATTTT.

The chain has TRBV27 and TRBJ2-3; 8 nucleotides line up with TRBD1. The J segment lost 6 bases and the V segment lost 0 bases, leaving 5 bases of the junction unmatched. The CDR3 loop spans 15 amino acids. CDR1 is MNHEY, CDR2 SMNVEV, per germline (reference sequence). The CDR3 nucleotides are TGTGCCAGCAGTTTATCGGGACAGGTGGTTGATACGCAGTATTTT. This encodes CASSLSGQVVDTQYF.

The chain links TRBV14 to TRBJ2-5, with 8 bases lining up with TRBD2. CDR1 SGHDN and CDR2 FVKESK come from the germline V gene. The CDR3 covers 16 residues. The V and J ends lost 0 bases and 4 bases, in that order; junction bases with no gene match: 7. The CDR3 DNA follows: TGTGCCAGCAGCCAAGATCGTTCGGGAGGGCGAGAGACCCAGTACTTC. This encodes CASSQDRSGGRETQYF.

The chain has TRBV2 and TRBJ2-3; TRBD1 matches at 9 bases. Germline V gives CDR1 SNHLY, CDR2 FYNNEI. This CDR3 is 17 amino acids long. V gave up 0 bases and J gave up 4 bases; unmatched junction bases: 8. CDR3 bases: TGTGCCAGCAGTGAAGCGCTTGGGACAGGGTTGGCAGATACGCAGTATTTT. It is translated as CASSEALGTGLADTQYF.

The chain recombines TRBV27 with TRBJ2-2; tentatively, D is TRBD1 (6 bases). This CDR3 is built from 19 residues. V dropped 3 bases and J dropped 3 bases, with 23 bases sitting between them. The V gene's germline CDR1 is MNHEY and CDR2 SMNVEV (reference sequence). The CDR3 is CASSFLNPTGIRDTGELFF. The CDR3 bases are TGTGCCAGCAGTTTCCTCAACCCTACAGGGATAAGGGACACCGGGGAGCTGTTTTTT.

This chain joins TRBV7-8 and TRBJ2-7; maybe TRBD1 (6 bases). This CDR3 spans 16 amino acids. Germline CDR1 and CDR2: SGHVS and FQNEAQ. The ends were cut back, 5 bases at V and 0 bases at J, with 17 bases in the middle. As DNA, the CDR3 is TGTGCCAGCAGCCAAGACCGGGACAAACCCTCCTACGAGCAGTACTTC. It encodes CASSQDRDKPSYEQYF.

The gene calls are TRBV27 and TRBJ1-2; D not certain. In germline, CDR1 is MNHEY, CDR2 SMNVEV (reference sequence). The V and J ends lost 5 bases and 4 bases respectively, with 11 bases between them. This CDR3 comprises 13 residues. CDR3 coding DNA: TGTGCCAGCAGTCTAGGCAGAGGCTATGGCTACACCTTC. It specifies CASSLGRGYGYTF.

As DNA, the CDR3 is TGTGCCAGCAGCTCCTACAGGGGGTCCAGCTACGAGCAGTACTTC. Protein product: CASSSYRGSSYEQYF. This sequence joins TRBV5-4 and TRBJ2-7; TRBD1 matches 8 bases. The ends lost 3 bases at V and 3 bases at J; junction bases unmatched: 8. Looked up from germline, CDR1 is SGHNT and CDR2 is YYREEE (reference sequence). The CDR3 is made up of 15 amino acids.